These T cell receptor beta chains were read from a single sample in a study of CD8 T cells in Susac syndrome. TCRdb fed the immunoSEQ multiplex PCR reads into MiXCR, producing one record per CDR3 protein. Found here are over 300,000 distinct CDR3 sequences, about 91% of them singletons; the top ten hold around 0.07%. The sample was CD4+ T cells from PBMCs. Receptors were obtained from a human donor with multiple sclerosis. The CDR3 runs from the conserved cysteine through the conserved F or W. The D gene is left open where the match is weak. Clone sizes are given selectively: once, few, many, or a class where the clone is expanded.

TRBJ2-5,TRBV20-1,.,.,TGCAGTGCTAGAGCCCGACTGGCGTGGCAAGAGACCCAGTACTTC,CSARARLAWQETQYF
TRBJ2-5,TRBV30,once,.,TGTGCCACGGGACAAAACCAAGAGACCCAGTACTTC,CATGQNQETQYF
TRBJ2-1,TRBV7-3,.,TRBD1,TGTGCCAGCAGCCCAAGGACAGGGCGGGACAATGAGCAGTTCTTC,CASSPRTGRDNEQFF
TRBJ1-1,TRBV12-3/TRBV12-4,.,.,TGTGCCAGCAGACCACAGGGAGGCAAAGCTTTCTTT,CASRPQGGKAFF
TRBJ1-1,TRBV7-2,once,.,TGTGCCAGCAGCTTAGCCCGTTCTAGCACTGAAGCTTTCTTT,CASSLARSSTEAFF
TRBJ2-5,TRBV25-1,.,.,TGTGCCAGCGGGGGGCTCCGAATCCAGTACTTC,CASGGLRIQYF
TRBJ2-7,TRBV5-1,.,.,TGCGCCAGCACCTCCGGACACCCTGGCCCCTACGAGCAGTACTTC,CASTSGHPGPYEQYF
TRBJ2-7,TRBV7-2,.,TRBD1,TGTGCCAGCAGAGCCGGGACAGGGGTGTACGAGCAGTACTTC,CASRAGTGVYEQYF
TRBJ2-2,TRBV29-1,.,.,TGCAGCGTTGAGAACCCCTCCCCCCATAACACCGGGGAGCTGTTTTTT,CSVENPSPHNTGELFF
TRBJ1-4,TRBV5-1,.,.,TGCGCCAGCAGTCCGACCACAACTAATGAAAAACTGTTTTTT,CASSPTTTNEKLFF
TRBJ2-2,TRBV5-4,.,.,TGTGCCAGCAGCTTAGGGTACGGGACTTTCAACGGGGAGCTGTTTTTT,CASSLGYGTFNGELFF
TRBJ1-2,TRBV7-9,.,TRBD1,TGTGCCAGCAGCTGGACAGGGGTCGGGCACTATGGCTACACCTTC,CASSWTGVGHYGYTF
TRBJ2-7,TRBV6-6,.,.,TGTGCCAGCAGTTACCCGGCGGGCAGGGTTAAAGAGCAGTACTTC,CASSYPAGRVKEQYF
TRBJ2-1,TRBV20-1,.,TRBD1,TGCAGTGCTTACCGGGACAGGGCATACAATGAGCAGTTCTTC,CSAYRDRAYNEQFF
TRBJ2-7,TRBV5-1,once,.,TGCGCCAGCAGCCAGAGTAAGGCCTACGAGCAGTACTTC,CASSQSKAYEQYF
TRBJ1-1,TRBV14,once,.,TGTGCCAGCAGCCAACCTACCTACACTGAAGCTTTCTTT,CASSQPTYTEAFF
TRBJ1-1,TRBV12-3/TRBV12-4,.,TRBD1,TGTGCCAGCAGGCTCAGGGGGGCTAGTAGTATCGCTGAAGCTTTCTTT,CASRLRGASSIAEAFF
TRBJ2-6,TRBV12-5,once,.,TGTGCTAGTGGAATTAATCCCTCTGGGGCCAACGTCCTGACTTTC,CASGINPSGANVLTF
TRBJ1-5,TRBV30,once,.,TGTGCCTGGAGTCGGGGTGCGGCTCAGCCCCAGCATTTT,CAWSRGAAQPQHF
TRBJ2-1,TRBV20-1,.,.,TGCAGTGCTAGCCCAGGGATCGGTGAGCAGTTCTTC,CSASPGIGEQFF
TRBJ2-7,TRBV18,.,.,TGTGCCAGCTCACCAGAGGGCCACGAGCAGTACTTC,CASSPEGHEQYF
TRBJ1-1,TRBV19,.,.,TGTGCCAGTACCCCGGGACCGACGAACACTGAAGCTTTCTTT,CASTPGPTNTEAFF
TRBJ2-3,TRBV7-9,.,.,TGTGCCAGCAACAGGGGGACTACTGAAGATACGCAGTATTTT,CASNRGTTEDTQYF
TRBJ1-2,TRBV6-1,once,TRBD1,TGTGCCACCAAGGAGGGACAGGGGCGAATTGGCTATGGCTACACCTTC,CATKEGQGRIGYGYTF
TRBJ2-7,TRBV19,.,TRBD1,TGTGCCACTTCGGGACAGGGATTCTACGAGCAGTACTTC,CATSGQGFYEQYF
TRBJ1-1,TRBV12-3/TRBV12-4,.,.,TGTGCCAGCAGTTTTCAAACTTCCACTGAAGCTTTCTTT,CASSFQTSTEAFF
TRBJ1-1,TRBV6-1,.,.,TGTGCCAGCAGTGGACAGATTTACACTGAAGCTTTCTTT,CASSGQIYTEAFF
TRBJ2-7,TRBV4-1,.,TRBD1,TGCGCCAGCAGCCAAGGGACCCGGGACAGGGGGCCCGAGCAGTACTTC,CASSQGTRDRGPEQYF
TRBJ2-5,TRBV7-9,.,TRBD2,TGTGCCAGCAGCCGCCGGACTAGCGGACAAGAGACCCAGTACTTC,CASSRRTSGQETQYF
TRBJ2-2,TRBV12-3/TRBV12-4,.,TRBD2,TGTGCCAGCAGCTGGGTGCTAGCGGGCCCCGGGGAGCTGTTTTTT,CASSWVLAGPGELFF
TRBJ1-1,TRBV6-2/TRBV6-3,once,.,TGTGCCAGCAGCCCCGGGGCACACTATGAAGCTTTCTTT,CASSPGAHYEAFF
TRBJ1-2,TRBV6-6,.,.,TGTGCCAGTAGCGCGTCCACGGCGACCTATGGCTACACCTTC,CASSASTATYGYTF
TRBJ2-1,TRBV6-2/TRBV6-3,.,.,TGTGCCAGCAGTTACTCGCCCAGCCGTAATGAGCAGTTCTTC,CASSYSPSRNEQFF
TRBJ1-3,TRBV4-3,.,.,TGCGCCAGCAGCCAAGGAATAGGGGGGTACTCTGGAAACACCATATATTTT,CASSQGIGGYSGNTIYF
TRBJ2-1,TRBV14,.,.,TGTGCCAGCAGCCAAACGAGGCTGCTGGCCGATGAGCAGTTCTTC,CASSQTRLLADEQFF
TRBJ2-7,TRBV5-1,.,.,TGCGCCAGCAGCTTGGGCGAGTGGTACGAGCAGTACTTC,CASSLGEWYEQYF
TRBJ2-3,TRBV4-3,.,.,TGCGCCAGCAGCCAAGCGGTCTCAGGAACAGATACGCAGTATTTT,CASSQAVSGTDTQYF
TRBJ2-1,TRBV5-1,.,TRBD2,TGCGCCAGCAGCTTAGGCCAAGCGGGGGGCAGGGATGAGCAGTTCTTC,CASSLGQAGGRDEQFF
TRBJ2-5,TRBV29-1,.,TRBD2,TGCAGCGCCTTACTAACGGGGGGGCGAGAGACCCAGTACTTC,CSALLTGGRETQYF
TRBJ2-3,TRBV24-1,.,.,TGTGCCACCAGTGACCCGACACCGACAGATACGCAGTATTTT,CATSDPTPTDTQYF
TRBJ1-2,TRBV5-1,.,TRBD1,TGCGCCAGCAGCCCTGGCTTGGGGACAGGCTTTTATGGCTACACCTTC,CASSPGLGTGFYGYTF
TRBJ1-5,TRBV19,.,.,TGTGCCAGTAGTGAAGGGTTTCAGCCCCAGCATTTT,CASSEGFQPQHF
TRBJ2-7,TRBV5-1,.,.,TGCGCCAGCAGCCCCCGGACAGCGTCCTACGAGCAGTACTTC,CASSPRTASYEQYF
TRBJ2-7,TRBV7-3,.,TRBD1,TGTGCCAGCAGCCCGGACAGGGGTCTTGCCTACGAGCAGTACTTC,CASSPDRGLAYEQYF
TRBJ2-5,TRBV29-1,.,.,TGCAGCGTTGCGGTCACTGGGGGGGAGACCCAGTACTTC,CSVAVTGGETQYF